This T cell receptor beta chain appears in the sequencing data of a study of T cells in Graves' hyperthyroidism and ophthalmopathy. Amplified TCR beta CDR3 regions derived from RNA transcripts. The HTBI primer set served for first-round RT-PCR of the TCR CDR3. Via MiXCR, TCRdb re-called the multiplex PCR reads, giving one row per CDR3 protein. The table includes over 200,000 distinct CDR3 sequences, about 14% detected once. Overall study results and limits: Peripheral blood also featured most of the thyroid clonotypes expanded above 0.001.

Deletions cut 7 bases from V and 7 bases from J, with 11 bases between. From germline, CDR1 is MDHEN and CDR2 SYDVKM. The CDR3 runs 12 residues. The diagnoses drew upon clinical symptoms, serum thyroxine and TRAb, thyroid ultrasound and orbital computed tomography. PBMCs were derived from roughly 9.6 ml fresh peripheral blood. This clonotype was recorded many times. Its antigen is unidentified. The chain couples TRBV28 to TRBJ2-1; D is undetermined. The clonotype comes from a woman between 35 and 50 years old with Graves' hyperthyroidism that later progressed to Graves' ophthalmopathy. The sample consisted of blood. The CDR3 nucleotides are TGTGCCAGCACCCGGAGTCTAAATGAGCAGTTCTTC. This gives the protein CASTRSLNEQFF.